The table lists the clone carrying this T cell receptor beta chain with a count of one. This entry comes from a study of CD8 T cells in Susac syndrome. It was with random hexamers that about 0.45 to 1 ug RNA was reverse transcribed. TCRdb reprocessed the immunoSEQ multiplex PCR reads with MiXCR, giving one entry per CDR3 protein. The data hold about 210,000 distinct CDR3 sequences, with about 95% observed a single time. Negative isolation was applied to CD8+ and CD4+ T cells, and FACS enrichment was applied to TEMRA cells. The germline CDR1 and CDR2 sequences are SGHTA and FQGNSA. The CDR3 loop spans 16 amino acids. Trimming took off 5 bases at V and 2 bases at J, with 16 bases between the two ends.

The sequence was collected from a human donor with Susac syndrome. Sequenced input: CD4+ T cells from PBMCs. The chain recombines TRBV7-2 with TRBJ1-5; the D gene is possibly TRBD1 (5 bases). In nucleotides, the CDR3 is TGTGCCAGCAGCCTCGCATCGACAGAAGGCAATCAGCCCCAGCATTTT. Amino acid sequence: CASSLASTEGNQPQHF.